The 28 T cell receptor beta chains reported below all come from one sample, sequenced in a study of blood T cell repertoires in COVID-19. Measured with immunoSEQ multiplex PCR; TCRdb has only the in-frame clones, and not every one. The sample consists of roughly 48,000 clones, about nine tenths of them appearing once. The source material was peripheral blood. The source is a woman older than 75 with acute or convalescent COVID-19.

The rearrangement uses TRBV20-1 and TRBJ1-4; 9 bases match TRBD1. After removal of 3 bases from V and 7 bases from J, the junction contained 9 bases not matched to a gene. The CDR3 runs 15 residues. Germline CDR1 reads DFQATT; CDR2 reads SNEGSKA (reference sequence). The CDR3 region has the DNA TGCAGTGCTAGTACTGCGGGGACAGGGCTTGAAAAACTGTTTTTT. The encoded protein is CSASTAGTGLEKLFF.

The chain links TRBV2 to TRBJ1-1; D is possibly TRBD1 (6 bases). CDR3 length: 14 amino acids. Trimming removed 6 bases from V and 4 bases from J, with 15 bases in between. The germline CDR1 and CDR2 sequences are SNHLY and FYNNEI. CDR3 loop: CASSKGGSATEAFF. CDR3 sequence (DNA): TGTGCCAGCAGCAAAGGGGGTAGTGCCACTGAAGCTTTCTTT.

This clone was found once. This rearrangement joins TRBV5-4 to TRBJ2-1; 14 bases agree with TRBD2. From germline, CDR1 is SGHNT and CDR2 YYREEE (reference sequence). This CDR3 is 15 amino acids long. With V trimmed by 4 bases and J by 8 bases, 5 bases remained unmatched. The CDR3 region has the DNA TGTGCCAGCAGCCCAAGACTAGCGGGGGGGCATGAGCAGTTCTTC. Its translation: CASSPRLAGGHEQFF.

This chain links TRBV4-1 with TRBJ2-5; 15 bases are shared with TRBD2. The CDR3 spans 16 residues. In germline, CDR1 is MGHRA, CDR2 YSYEKL. V was pared by 6 bases and J by 5 bases, with 7 bases of the junction left unmatched. The CDR3 loop reads CASRPRTSGGEETQYF. CDR3 DNA sequence: TGCGCCAGCAGGCCCCGGACTAGCGGGGGGGAGGAGACCCAGTACTTC.

The chain employs TRBV5-1 and TRBJ2-5, with 10 bases lining up with TRBD2. Germline CDR1 is SGHRS and CDR2 is YFSETQ. Losses at the gene ends were 4 bases for V and 5 bases for J; bases not matched to a gene: 2. The CDR3 loop spans 13 amino acids. CDR3 sequence: CASSSSGGETQYF. The DNA for the CDR3 is TGCGCCAGCAGCAGTAGCGGGGGGGAGACCCAGTACTTC. The full variable domain, with the rest looked up from reference TRBV5-1 and TRBJ2-5, is KAGVTQTPRYLIKTRGQQVTLSCSPISGHRSVSWYQQTPGQGLQFLFEYFSETQRNKGNFPGRFSGRQFSNSRSEMNVSTLELGDSALYLCASSSSGGETQYFGPGTRLLVL.

V usage is TRBV5-6 and J usage is TRBJ2-7; 8 bases are shared with TRBD1. V lost 5 bases and J lost 4; bases outside the gene matches: 11. CDR3 length equals 15 residues. Germline CDR1 reads SGHDT; CDR2 reads YYEEEE. The CDR3 is CASRHRQGNSYEQYF. DNA of the CDR3: TGTGCCAGCAGACATCGACAGGGGAATTCATACGAGCAGTACTTC.

As DNA, the CDR3 is TGTGCCAGCAGCCAAGACCCCGGGGGGGCCACAGGGGCCAACGTCCTGACTTTC. Translation: CASSQDPGGATGANVLTF. The chain couples TRBV3-1 (or the pseudogene TRBV3-2) to TRBJ2-6; 8 bases line up with TRBD2. The CDR3 sequence is 18 residues long. CDR1 and CDR2 from the germline V gene are LGHDT and YNNKEL (reference sequence). Losses at the gene ends were 0 bases for V and 4 bases for J; bases not matched to a gene: 8.

V and J are TRBV6-5 and TRBJ1-1, with 8 bases aligning to TRBD1. Germline V gives CDR1 MNHEY, CDR2 SVGAGI. There are 14 residues in the CDR3. Unmatched junction bases numbered 4, after V lost 5 bases and J lost 2 bases. This chain's CDR3 is CASSHRGINTEAFF. In DNA form, the CDR3 reads TGTGCCAGCAGTCACAGGGGGATAAACACTGAAGCTTTCTTT.

V is TRBV5-6 and J is TRBJ1-2, with 12 bases lining up with TRBD1. The CDR3 is 15 amino acids. Germline V gene sequence: CDR1 SGHDT, CDR2 YYEEEE. Losses at the gene ends were 4 bases for V and 5 bases for J; bases not matched to a gene: 6. This CDR3 reads CASSPGQGALYGYTF. In DNA form, the CDR3 reads TGTGCCAGCAGCCCGGGACAGGGGGCTTTGTATGGCTACACCTTC. Full variable domain (outside the CDR3, taken from reference TRBV5-6 and TRBJ1-2): DAGVTQSPTHLIKTRGQQVTLRCSPKSGHDTVSWYQQALGQGPQFIFQYYEEEERQRGNFPDRFSGHQFPNYSSELNVNALLLGDSALYLCASSPGQGALYGYTFGSGTRLTVV.

This chain links TRBV5-4 with TRBJ2-2, with TRBD2 as a possible D gene (7 bases). The V and J ends lost 0 bases and 3 bases respectively, with 15 bases between them. Looked up from germline, CDR1 is SGHNT and CDR2 is YYREEE (reference sequence). CDR3 size: 17 residues. CDR3 protein: CASSLANRGADTGELFF. CDR3 nucleotide sequence: TGTGCCAGCAGCTTGGCCAACCGGGGGGCTGACACCGGGGAGCTGTTTTTT.

The V gene is TRBV6-5, the J gene TRBJ1-1; D gene unclear. This CDR3 region has 12 residues. V shed 11 bases and J shed 8 bases, with 18 bases lying between them. Germline CDR1 MNHEY, CDR2 SVGAGI. CDR3 nucleotide sequence: TGTGCCTCAAGACACGCACAGTTGGAAGCTTTCTTT. It translates to CASRHAQLEAFF.

The J gene is TRBJ1-3, the V gene TRBV3-1 (or the pseudogene TRBV3-2), with unresolved D. The V and J ends lost 4 bases and 0 bases respectively, with 10 bases between them. The CDR3 contains 15 residues. Germline CDR1 is LGHDT and CDR2 is YNNKEL (reference sequence). This chain's CDR3 is CASSPRLASGNTIYF. CDR3 DNA: TGTGCCAGCAGCCCCCGTTTGGCCTCTGGAAACACCATATATTTT.

This chain uses TRBV9 with TRBJ2-7; D gene unclear. The length of the CDR3 is 13 residues. Trimming removed 2 bases at V and 1 base at J, with 7 bases between. Per the germline V gene, CDR1 is SGDLS and CDR2 is YYNGEE. The CDR3 region has the DNA TGTGCCAGCAGCGTGGCCGCTTCCTACGAGCAGTACTTC. Translating gives CASSVAASYEQYF.

The CDR3 nucleotides read TGTGCCAGCAGCTTTGGGGAGCCCGGGTTCTTC. Amino acids: CASSFGEPGFF. V and J are TRBV7-9 and TRBJ2-1; D may be TRBD2 (5 bases). Germline CDR1 SEHNR, CDR2 FQNEAQ (reference sequence). The V gene lost 3 bases and the J gene lost 15 bases, with 12 bases spanning the gap. The CDR3 loop spans 11 amino acids.

The CDR3 DNA follows: TGCGCCAGCAGCTCGTCAGAGGACAGGGCGGTTTCACCCCTCCACTTT. Residues: CASSSSEDRAVSPLHF. This chain uses TRBV5-1 with TRBJ1-6; 8 bases line up with TRBD1. From germline, CDR1 is SGHRS and CDR2 YFSETQ. CDR3 length equals 16 residues. Trimming cost V 3 bases and J 9 bases; bases outside gene matches: 11.

V and J are TRBV10-2 and TRBJ2-5; the D is unclear. Trimming left V 4 bases short and J 1 base short, with 7 bases between. This CDR3 is built from 13 residues. Germline V CDR1 and CDR2: WSHSY, SAAADI. CDR3 in DNA: TGCGCCAGCAGTGGGGCTGCCCAAGAGACCCAGTACTTC. Encoded protein: CASSGAAQETQYF.

The chain couples TRBV28 to TRBJ1-5; D gene ambiguous. V was pared by 5 bases and J by 0 bases, with 11 bases between. Germline V gene lookup returns CDR1 MDHEN and CDR2 SYDVKM. The CDR3 has 15 amino acids. The CDR3 spells CASSPISYSNQPQHF. The CDR3 bases are TGTGCCAGCAGTCCTATCTCTTATAGCAATCAGCCCCAGCATTTT.

V is TRBV5-1 and J is TRBJ2-3, with 8 bases fitting TRBD2. The CDR3 consists of 16 residues. The V and J ends lost 4 bases and 2 bases, in that order; junction bases with no gene match: 9. Germline V gene data show CDR1 as SGHRS and CDR2 as YFSETQ. The CDR3 loop is CASSPRGGGNTDTQYF. CDR3 DNA: TGCGCCAGCAGCCCTCGGGGGGGAGGGAACACAGATACGCAGTATTTT.

This chain uses TRBV29-1 with TRBJ2-3; 8 bases line up with TRBD1. Unmatched junction bases numbered 8, after V lost 7 bases and J lost 2 bases. The CDR3 runs to 14 residues. Germline CDR1 SQVTM, CDR2 ANQGSEA. CDR3 nucleotides: TGCAGCGGGGGGACAGGTGATTACACAGATACGCAGTATTTT. It yields the protein CSGGTGDYTDTQYF.

This clone is termed medium-sized. The chain employs TRBV30 and TRBJ1-6, with 10 bases matching TRBD1. The germline gives CDR1 GTSNPN, CDR2 SVGIG (reference sequence). The V segment lost 7 bases and the J segment 8 bases; nucleotides outside the gene matches: 17. The CDR3 has 17 amino acids. In DNA form, the CDR3 reads TGTGCCTATGCGACAGGGGGCGTCTTAATAGAATATTCACCCCTCCACTTT. Its protein is CAYATGGVLIEYSPLHF.

The V and J genes are TRBV11-2 and TRBJ1-2, with 7 bases fitting TRBD1. V shed 1 base and J 4 bases; nucleotides not matched to a gene: 9. This CDR3 is built from 16 residues. CDR1 and CDR2 from the germline V gene are SGHAT and FQNNGV. CDR3 sequence (DNA): TGTGCCAGCAGCTTAGGTCCTCGGGCAGGGGGCTATGGCTACACCTTC. Its translation: CASSLGPRAGGYGYTF.

The chain uses TRBV28 and TRBJ1-2, with 7 bases fitting TRBD1. The CDR3 runs 15 residues. Germline V lookup: CDR1 MDHEN, CDR2 SYDVKM. V shed 3 bases, J shed 7 bases, and the junction held 11 bases outside the gene matches. The CDR3 here is CASSFPTTRDSGYTF. CDR3 nucleotide sequence: TGTGCCAGCAGTTTTCCTACTACTAGGGACAGTGGCTACACCTTC.

CDR3 region: CASSLDTGLLHF. The CDR3, as DNA: TGTGCCAGCAGCTTAGACACAGGGTTACTCCACTTT. The chain couples TRBV7-9 to TRBJ1-6; TRBD1 is a possible D gene (6 bases). V was clipped by 1 base and J by 16 bases, with 11 bases between them. CDR3 length: 12 amino acids. In germline, CDR1 is SEHNR, CDR2 FQNEAQ (reference sequence). The full variable domain, rest sourced from reference TRBV7-9 and TRBJ1-6, is DTGVSQNPRHKITKRGQNVTFRCDPISEHNRLYWYRQTLGQGPEFLTYFQNEAQLEKSRLLSDRFSAERPKGSFSTLEIQRTEQGDSAMYLCASSLDTGLLHFGNGTRLTVT.

CDR3 loop: CASSQGQGITEAFF. The CDR3 nucleotides read TGTGCCAGCAGCCAGGGACAGGGGATCACTGAAGCTTTCTTT. This chain links TRBV3-1 (or the pseudogene TRBV3-2) with TRBJ1-1, with 10 bases aligning to TRBD1. V lost 3 bases and J lost 4; bases outside the gene matches: 2. This CDR3 comprises 14 residues. CDR1 and CDR2 (germline): LGHDT, YNNKEL (reference sequence).

The chain combines TRBV10-3 with TRBJ2-5, with TRBD2 matching 14 bases. Germline V lookup: CDR1 ENHRY, CDR2 SYGVKD. The trim removed 4 bases at V and 4 bases at J, leaving 2 bases unmatched. This CDR3 comprises 15 residues. Here the CDR3 DNA reads TGTGCCATCAGTGTGGGACTAGCGGGGGTAGAGACCCAGTACTTC. Its protein product is CAISVGLAGVETQYF.

The chain combines TRBV23-1 with TRBJ2-3; 14 bases match TRBD2. TRBV23-1 is assigned to the ORF class and has an uncertain function. The CDR3 length is 18 residues. V dropped 2 bases and J dropped 6; count of bases not matched to a gene: 10. CDR3 protein: CASSQTGLAGAPVDTQYF. In nucleotides, the CDR3 is TGCGCCAGCAGTCAAACGGGACTAGCGGGGGCACCCGTGGATACGCAGTATTTT.

The chain joins TRBV18 to TRBJ2-5, with TRBD1 matching over 9 bases. This CDR3 comprises 15 residues. The V and J ends lost 8 bases and 1 base, in that order; junction bases with no gene match: 8. The V gene's germline CDR1 is KGHSH and CDR2 LQKENI. The DNA of the CDR3 is TGTGCCAGCCATAATCCGGGACAGGGCCAAGAGACCCAGTACTTC. Residues: CASHNPGQGQETQYF.

The rearrangement uses TRBV5-5 and TRBJ1-6; no firm D call. With 0 bases removed from V and 10 bases from J, the gap between germline ends came to 14 bases. The CDR3 extends over 15 amino acids. The V gene's germline CDR1 is SGHKS and CDR2 YYEKEE (reference sequence). CDR3 loop: CASSLAGREGSPLHF. The CDR3 nucleotides read TGTGCCAGCAGCTTGGCCGGGAGGGAGGGCTCACCCCTCCACTTT.